A selection of T cell receptor beta chains follows, all from one sample in a study of T cells in Graves' hyperthyroidism and ophthalmopathy. TCRdb analysed the multiplex PCR reads with MiXCR anew, one entry per CDR3 protein. The sample yields about 610,000 distinct CDR3 sequences, roughly 14% seen once. Sequencing was done on a sample of blood. These receptor sequences come from a woman aged 40 to 50 with Graves' ophthalmopathy. CDR3s include the opening cysteine and the closing phenylalanine or tryptophan. The D gene is left open where the match is weak. Only some rows state a clone size, as once, few, many or a class for expanded clones.

d_gene,v_gene,abundance,j_gene,CDR3aa,CDR3nt
NA,TRBV29-1,many,TRBJ1-2,CSVLRTDNYGYTF,TGCAGCGTTCTCCGGACGGATAACTATGGCTACACCTTC
NA,TRBV19,few,TRBJ1-5,CATKTVRDANQPQHF,TGTGCCACCAAAACCGTGAGGGACGCAAATCAGCCCCAGCATTTT
TRBD2,TRBV14,many,TRBJ2-7,CASSQVVPGGFYEQYF,TGTGCCAGCAGCCAAGTGGTCCCGGGAGGGTTCTACGAGCAGTACTTC
NA,TRBV20-1,many,TRBJ2-5,CSEGGEETQYF,TGCAGTGAAGGGGGAGAAGAGACCCAGTACTTC
NA,TRBV30,many,TRBJ2-2,CAWRRGPNTGELFF,TGTGCCTGGAGAAGGGGACCAAACACCGGGGAGCTGTTTTTT
NA,TRBV11-2,many,TRBJ2-7,CASSLDMRGHRGYEQYF,TGTGCCAGCAGCTTAGATATGCGGGGACATCGGGGGTACGAGCAGTACTTC
NA,TRBV28,many,TRBJ2-7,CASSSAQAFEQYF,TGTGCCAGCAGTTCGGCACAGGCGTTTGAGCAGTACTTC
NA,TRBV28,many,TRBJ1-1,CASSTYPGDTEAFF,TGTGCCAGCAGTACATATCCTGGGGACACTGAAGCTTTCTTT
TRBD2,TRBV7-8,many,TRBJ2-5,CASSLLTERERETQYF,TGTGCCAGCAGCCTCCTAACTGAGCGGGAGCGAGAGACCCAGTACTTC
NA,TRBV6-5,many,TRBJ1-5,CASSYIETNQPQHF,TGTGCCAGCAGTTACATTGAAACCAATCAGCCCCAGCATTTT
TRBD1,TRBV28,many,TRBJ1-5,CASSLGGRGIHYSNQPQHF,TGTGCCAGCAGTTTAGGGGGCAGGGGGATCCATTATAGCAATCAGCCCCAGCATTTT
TRBD2,TRBV20-1,NA,TRBJ2-7,CSARKRGGWYEQYF,TGCAGTGCTAGAAAGCGGGGGGGCTGGTACGAGCAGTACTTC
NA,TRBV11-2,many,TRBJ1-2,CASSLDITPGSGYTF,TGTGCCAGCAGCTTAGATATTACACCCGGGAGCGGCTACACCTTC
TRBD2,TRBV20-1,NA,TRBJ2-7,CSAGLAGGPSFEQYF,TGCAGTGCTGGACTAGCGGGAGGGCCTTCCTTCGAGCAGTACTTC
NA,TRBV6-5,many,TRBJ2-4,CASSYVPWGGTKNIQYF,TGTGCCAGCAGTTATGTCCCGTGGGGCGGGACCAAAAACATTCAGTACTTC
TRBD2,TRBV5-1,NA,TRBJ2-7,CASSSGTSGRAGYEQYF,TGCGCCAGCAGCTCCGGGACTAGCGGGAGGGCCGGCTACGAGCAGTACTTC
NA,TRBV12-3/TRBV12-4,few,TRBJ2-2,CASGQGRRTGELFF,TGTGCCAGCGGGCAGGGGAGACGCACCGGGGAGCTGTTTTTT